This TCR beta chain stems from a study of HIV-infected children after antiretroviral therapy interruption. Study as a whole: Most participating children were previously exposed to EBV and CMV.

Described treatment: PENTA 11 planned treatment interruption arm or continuous ART arm. This CDR3 spans 14 amino acids. Per germline, CDR1 SGHRS and CDR2 YFSETQ. V was cut by 0 bases and J by 5 bases, with 11 bases left in between. Many counts were recorded for this clonotype. Unique molecular identifiers were included in an RNA-based 3' RACE TCR library. TCRdb independently ran MiXCR on the 3' RACE reads; one entry per CDR3 protein. The sample shows around 40,000 distinct CDR3 sequences, 5% to 8% of them seen only once. This TCR derives from a pool of human donors with HIV. The chain recombines TRBV5-1 with TRBJ2-5; tentatively, D is TRBD2 (5 bases). This specimen consisted of CD45RA+ CD4+ T cells from PBMCs, pooled from several time points, obtained from a donor given antiretroviral therapy, either interrupted or continuous. Subset here: naive CD4+ CD45RA+ CD45RO- T cells. CDR3 residues: CASSLAHGEETQYF. The CDR3 bases are TGCGCCAGCAGCTTGGCGCACGGGGAGGAGACCCAGTACTTC.